These 21 T cell receptor beta chains came from one sample sequenced in a study of blood T cell repertoires in COVID-19. Profiling relied on immunoSEQ multiplex PCR, and the TCRdb table lists in-frame clones only, not all of them. The sample lists 90,000 to 130,000 clones, around 83% seen once, with 1.3% to 1.5% in the top ten. Sequencing was done on a sample of peripheral blood. The receptors were gathered from a man in his forties with acute or convalescent COVID-19.

The chain combines TRBV9 with TRBJ1-1, with unresolved D. Germline V gene data show CDR1 as SGDLS and CDR2 as YYNGEE. The CDR3 extends over 14 amino acids. Trimming took off 0 bases at V and 1 base at J, with 7 bases between the two ends. CDR3 DNA: TGTGCCAGCAGCGTAGAACTAGGGAACACTGAAGCTTTCTTT. Its translation: CASSVELGNTEAFF.

The genes are TRBV2 and TRBJ2-5, with 13 positions matching TRBD2. The V gene's germline CDR1 is SNHLY and CDR2 FYNNEI. The CDR3 length is 14 residues. Trimming removed 7 bases from V and 5 bases from J; junction bases left unmatched: 4. Written as DNA, the CDR3 is TGTGCCAGCATCGGACTAGCGGGGGCGGAGACCCAGTACTTC. It specifies CASIGLAGAETQYF.

About this clone itself: At one end the junction does not follow the germline gene, possibly because of a read error. The J gene is TRBJ1-5, the V gene TRBV7-9; 9 nucleotides match TRBD1. The length of the CDR3 is 15 residues. The V gene's germline CDR1 is SEHNR and CDR2 FQNEAQ (reference sequence). CDR3 sequence reads: CASSLDRGRHQPQHF. In DNA form, the CDR3 reads TGTGCCAGCAGTTTAGACAGGGGGAGGCATCAGCCCCAGCATTTT. The full variable domain, in which reference TRBV7-9 and TRBJ1-5 provide the parts outside the CDR3, is DTGVSQNPRHKITKRGQNVTFRCDPISEHNRLYWYRQTLGQGPEFLTYFQNEAQLEKSRLLSDRFSAERPKGSFSTLEIQRTEQGDSAMYLCASSLDRGRHQPQHFGDGTRLSIL.

The CDR3, as DNA: TGTGCCAGCAGCTTCAGAGGTATGAACACTGAAGCTTTCTTT. Encoded protein: CASSFRGMNTEAFF. This chain links TRBV5-8 with TRBJ1-1; D is ambiguous. Deletions cut 2 bases from V and 0 bases from J, with 8 bases between. This CDR3 is 14 amino acids long. Per germline, CDR1 SGHTS and CDR2 YDEGEE. Full variable domain (remainder filled in from reference TRBV5-8 and TRBJ1-1): EAGVTQSPTHLIKTRGQQATLRCSPISGHTSVYWYQQALGLGLQFLLWYDEGEERNRGNFPPRFSGRQFPNYSSELNVNALELEDSALYLCASSFRGMNTEAFFGQGTRLTVV.

This chain's CDR3 is CASSRRQGLNTEAFF. The DNA of the CDR3 is TGTGCCAGCTCACGTCGACAGGGCCTGAACACTGAAGCTTTCTTT. The rearrangement uses TRBV18 and TRBJ1-1, with TRBD1 identical over 7 bases. The CDR3 is made up of 15 amino acids. Germline V lookup: CDR1 KGHSH, CDR2 LQKENI. The ends lost 4 bases at V and 0 bases at J; junction bases unmatched: 5.

V usage is TRBV5-1 and J usage is TRBJ2-7; the D gene is possibly TRBD1 (6 bases). V lost 1 base and J 0 bases, leaving 14 bases between the germline ends. CDR1 SGHRS and CDR2 YFSETQ come from the germline V gene. CDR3 length equals 16 residues. The CDR3 sequence is CASSLWSRGSSYEQYF. The CDR3 nucleotides read TGCGCCAGCAGCTTGTGGTCAAGGGGGAGCTCCTACGAGCAGTACTTC.

The chain links TRBV7-3 to TRBJ2-1, with 9 bases identical to TRBD2. V lost 0 bases and J lost 5; bases outside the gene matches: 5. Germline V gene sequence: CDR1 SGHTA, CDR2 FQGTGA. The length of the CDR3 is 16 residues. The CDR3 bases are TGTGCCAGCAGCTTAACTGGGGGACTAGCCCACAATGAGCAGTTCTTC. Translated, it gives CASSLTGGLAHNEQFF.

The V and J genes are TRBV7-6 and TRBJ1-3, with a possible D match to TRBD1 (6 bases). Trimming removed 4 bases from V and 0 bases from J, with 7 bases in between. Germline assignment: CDR1 SGHVS and CDR2 FNYEAQ. This CDR3 contains 14 residues. DNA for the CDR3: TGTGCCAGCAGCTCGGACAGCTCTGGAAACACCATATATTTT. Its translation: CASSSDSSGNTIYF. Using reference TRBV7-6 and TRBJ1-3 for the parts outside the CDR3, the full variable domain is GAGVSQSPRYKVTKRGQDVALRCDPISGHVSLYWYRQALGQGPEFLTYFNYEAQQDKSGLPNDRFSAERPEGSISTLTIQRTEQRDSAMYRCASSSDSSGNTIYFGEGSWLTVV.

The CDR3 spells CASRGQQSGSYEQYF. CDR3 DNA: TGTGCCAGCAGGGGGCAGCAGAGCGGGAGTTACGAGCAGTACTTC. The V and J genes are TRBV2 and TRBJ2-7, with 8 bases aligning to TRBD2. Germline loops: CDR1 SNHLY, CDR2 FYNNEI. The junction had 11 bases not matched to a gene; V was cut back by 6 bases and J by 4 bases. The CDR3 has 15 amino acids.

This chain connects TRBV4-1 to TRBJ2-3, with 7 bases identical to TRBD2. The CDR3 contains 16 residues. Germline values: CDR1 MGHRA, CDR2 YSYEKL. The trim removed 0 bases at V and 7 bases at J, leaving 10 bases unmatched. The CDR3 sequence: CASSQDRGLGGNTQYF. In nucleotides, the CDR3 is TGCGCCAGCAGCCAAGATCGGGGACTCGGGGGGAATACGCAGTATTTT.

V and J are TRBV9 and TRBJ2-7; 13 nucleotides agree with TRBD2. V shed 4 bases and J 3 bases; nucleotides not matched to a gene: 4. The CDR3 runs 15 residues. The germline V gene has CDR1 SGDLS and CDR2 YYNGEE. CDR3 amino acids: CASSPRTSGGYEQYF. For the CDR3, the DNA is TGTGCCAGCAGCCCCCGGACTAGCGGGGGCTACGAGCAGTACTTC.

V usage is TRBV7-9 and J usage is TRBJ2-1; 8 nucleotides line up with TRBD1. From germline, CDR1 is SEHNR and CDR2 FQNEAQ (reference sequence). Losses at the gene ends were 5 bases for V and 8 bases for J; bases not matched to a gene: 2. The CDR3 contains 12 residues. CDR3 loop: CASSQGADEQFF. CDR3 DNA: TGTGCCAGCAGCCAGGGGGCGGATGAGCAGTTCTTC.

The chain joins TRBV5-1 to TRBJ1-1, with D uncertain. Deletions cut 1 base from V and 5 bases from J, with 6 bases between. CDR1 is SGHRS, CDR2 YFSETQ, per germline. This CDR3 spans 12 amino acids. In DNA form, the CDR3 reads TGCGCCAGCAGCTTGTCGGGTACTGAAGCTTTCTTT. Translated, it gives CASSLSGTEAFF.

The chain links TRBV20-1 to TRBJ1-2; 8 nucleotides align to TRBD1. Germline CDR1 and CDR2: DFQATT and SNEGSKA (reference sequence). The CDR3 runs 15 residues. With 3 bases clipped from V and 1 base from J, the junction kept 7 bases outside the gene matches. The CDR3 DNA reads TGCAGTGCTAGTGACCAGGGGGCCCTTAACTATGGCTACACCTTC. This gives the protein CSASDQGALNYGYTF.

For this clone: At the DNA level, this CDR3 is encoded by other sequences in the same sample as well. The chain uses TRBV27 and TRBJ2-1, with 8 bases matching TRBD1. Germline V gene sequence: CDR1 MNHEY, CDR2 SMNVEV (reference sequence). This CDR3 is built from 16 residues. The J segment lost 3 bases and the V segment lost 5 bases, leaving 9 bases of the junction unmatched. The CDR3 spells CASSPYRGIIYNEQFF. In DNA form, the CDR3 reads TGTGCCAGCAGTCCGTACAGGGGGATCATCTACAATGAGCAGTTCTTC.

The chain is built from TRBV27 and TRBJ2-1; TRBD1 matches at 8 bases. V lost 4 bases, J lost 2 bases, and 4 bases stayed unmatched. The CDR3 is 15 amino acids. Germline-derived CDR1 and CDR2 are MNHEY and SMNVEV (reference sequence). In nucleotides, the CDR3 is TGTGCCAGCAGTTACGGACAGGGTACCTACAATGAGCAGTTCTTC. This encodes CASSYGQGTYNEQFF.

The V gene is TRBV24-1, the J gene TRBJ2-2; maybe TRBD1 (6 bases). Germline CDR1 and CDR2: KGHDR and SFDVKD. This CDR3 is 15 amino acids long. Trimming took 9 bases from V and 0 from J, leaving 13 bases between them. Here the CDR3 reads CATSEGVANTGELFF. Here the CDR3 DNA reads TGTGCCACCTCCGAGGGGGTCGCGAACACCGGGGAGCTGTTTTTT.

This chain connects TRBV9 to TRBJ2-5; the match to TRBD1 covers 8 bases. Germline assignment: CDR1 SGDLS and CDR2 YYNGEE. The CDR3 is 13 residues long. J was trimmed by 5 bases and V by 3 bases; bases with no gene match: 3. CDR3 loop: CASSGQGRETQYF. CDR3 sequence (DNA): TGTGCCAGCAGCGGACAGGGGCGGGAGACCCAGTACTTC.

Regarding this clone: The junction departs from the called germline gene at one end, perhaps through a read error. The CDR3 coding sequence is TGTGCCAGCAGTGAGGAGGGGGCGCGATCCTTTTTC. Translated: CASSEEGARSFF. V usage is TRBV2 and J usage is TRBJ1-2, with TRBD1 matching 7 bases. From germline, CDR1 is SNHLY and CDR2 FYNNEI. CDR3 length equals 12 residues.

In this sample, this clone turned up a few times. The chain has TRBV6-5 and TRBJ2-5; TRBD1 is a possible D gene (5 bases). CDR3 length: 15 amino acids. CDR1 MNHEY and CDR2 SVGAGI come from the germline V gene. With 0 bases removed from V and 1 base from J, the gap between germline ends came to 9 bases. CDR3 protein: CASSYSNRRQETQYF. The CDR3 nucleotides are TGTGCCAGCAGTTACTCGAACAGGCGCCAAGAGACCCAGTACTTC.

The chain combines TRBV7-6 with TRBJ2-7, with D possibly being TRBD2 (5 bases). Deletions cut 5 bases from V and 0 bases from J, with 14 bases between. The length of the CDR3 is 15 residues. Germline CDR1 SGHVS, CDR2 FNYEAQ. The CDR3 spells CASSPRGQVSYEQYF. The CDR3 nucleotides read TGTGCCAGCAGCCCTAGAGGGCAGGTCTCCTACGAGCAGTACTTC.